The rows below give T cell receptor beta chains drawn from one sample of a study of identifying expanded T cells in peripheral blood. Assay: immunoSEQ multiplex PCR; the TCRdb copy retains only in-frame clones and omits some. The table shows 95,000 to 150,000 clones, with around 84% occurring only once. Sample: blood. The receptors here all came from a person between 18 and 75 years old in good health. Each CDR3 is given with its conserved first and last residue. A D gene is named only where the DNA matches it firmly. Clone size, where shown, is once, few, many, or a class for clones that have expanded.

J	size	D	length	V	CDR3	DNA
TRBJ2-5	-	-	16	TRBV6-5	CASSYSVMTRQETQYF	TGTGCCAGCAGTTACTCAGTGATGACTAGACAAGAGACCCAGTACTTC
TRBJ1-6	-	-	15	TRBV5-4	CASSFKGAGNSPLHF	TGTGCCAGCAGCTTCAAAGGGGCTGGGAATTCACCCCTCCACTTT
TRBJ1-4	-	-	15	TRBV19	CASSIASGLNEKLFF	TGTGCCAGTAGTATAGCGTCGGGACTTAATGAAAAACTGTTTTTT
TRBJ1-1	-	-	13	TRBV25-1	CASSEGGSTEAFF	TGTGCCAGCAGTGAGGGCGGGAGCACTGAAGCTTTCTTT
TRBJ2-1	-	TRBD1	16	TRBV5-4	CASSLGGTGVGNEQFF	TGTGCCAGCAGCTTAGGCGGGACAGGGGTTGGCAATGAGCAGTTCTTC
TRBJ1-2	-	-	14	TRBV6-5	CASSYKAPSYGYTF	TGTGCCAGCAGTTACAAGGCTCCGAGCTATGGCTACACCTTC
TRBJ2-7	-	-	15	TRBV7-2	CASSRQSGGSNEQYF	TGTGCCAGCAGCCGGCAAAGCGGCGGGTCCAACGAGCAGTACTTC
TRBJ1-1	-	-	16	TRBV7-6	CASSPNGGLRGTEAFF	TGTGCCAGCAGCCCAAACGGAGGACTAAGGGGGACTGAAGCTTTCTTT
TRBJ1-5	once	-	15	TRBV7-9	CASSLAGFGNQPQHF	TGTGCCAGCAGCTTAGCGGGTTTCGGCAATCAGCCCCAGCATTTT
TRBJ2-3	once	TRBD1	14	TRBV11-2	CASSFGDRGDTQYF	TGTGCCAGCAGCTTTGGGGACAGGGGAGATACGCAGTATTTT
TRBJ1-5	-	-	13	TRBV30	CAWSVAGSQPQHF	TGTGCCTGGAGTGTAGCAGGGAGTCAGCCCCAGCATTTT
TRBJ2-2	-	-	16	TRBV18	CASSPRRQGLTGELFF	TGTGCCAGCTCACCACGCCGACAGGGACTGACCGGGGAGCTGTTTTTT
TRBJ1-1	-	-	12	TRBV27	CASSTGYTEAFF	TGTGCCAGCAGTACCGGTTATACTGAAGCTTTCTTT
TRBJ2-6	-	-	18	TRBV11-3	CASSLDRGRSSGANVLTF	TGTGCCAGCAGCTTAGACCGGGGAAGGAGCTCTGGGGCCAACGTCCTGACTTTC
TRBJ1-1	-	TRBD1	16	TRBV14	CASRPRDRSGRTEAFF	TGTGCCAGCAGACCGAGGGACAGGTCTGGTCGCACTGAAGCTTTCTTT
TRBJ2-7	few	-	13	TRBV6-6	CASSRTGTYEQYF	TGTGCCAGCAGTCGGACGGGTACCTACGAGCAGTACTTC
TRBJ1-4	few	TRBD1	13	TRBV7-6	CASSSGQGEKLFF	TGTGCCAGCAGCTCGGGACAGGGTGAAAAACTGTTTTTT
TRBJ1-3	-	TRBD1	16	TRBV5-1	CASSYTGAIGGNTIYF	TGCGCCAGCAGCTACACAGGGGCCATCGGTGGAAACACCATATATTTT
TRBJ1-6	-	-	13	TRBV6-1	CASKRTANSPLHF	TGTGCCAGCAAAAGGACAGCAAATTCACCCCTCCACTTT
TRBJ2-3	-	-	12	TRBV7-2	CASSFLTDTQYF	TGTGCCAGCAGCTTTTTGACAGATACGCAGTATTTT
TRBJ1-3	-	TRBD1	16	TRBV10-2	CASSDTGTGVGNTIYF	TGCGCCAGCAGTGATACCGGGACAGGAGTTGGAAACACCATATATTTT
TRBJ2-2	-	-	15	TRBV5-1	CASSLGRTNTGELFF	TGCGCCAGCAGCTTGGGGCGGACGAACACCGGGGAGCTGTTTTTT
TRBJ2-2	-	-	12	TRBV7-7	CASSIRQVELFF	TGTGCCAGCAGCATTCGACAGGTGGAGCTGTTTTTT
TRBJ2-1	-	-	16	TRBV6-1	CASSEGQSSSYNEQFF	TGTGCCAGCAGTGAAGGCCAGAGCAGCTCCTACAATGAGCAGTTCTTC
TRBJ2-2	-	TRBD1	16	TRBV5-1	CASSLGTGVSTGELFF	TGCGCCAGCAGCTTGGGGACAGGGGTTAGCACCGGGGAGCTGTTTTTT
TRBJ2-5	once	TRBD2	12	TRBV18	CASSPSGGAQYF	TGTGCCAGCTCACCATCGGGGGGGGCCCAGTACTTC
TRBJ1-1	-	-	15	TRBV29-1	CSARTVNRGYTEAFF	TGCAGCGCCCGGACCGTGAACCGGGGGTACACTGAAGCTTTCTTT
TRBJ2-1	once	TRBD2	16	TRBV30	CAWSVPGLDSYNEQFF	TGTGCCTGGAGTGTACCTGGACTAGACTCCTACAATGAGCAGTTCTTC
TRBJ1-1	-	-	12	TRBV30	CAWGGDDTEAFF	TGTGCCTGGGGGGGGGATGACACTGAAGCTTTCTTT
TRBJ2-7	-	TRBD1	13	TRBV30	CACAGTAAYEQYF	TGTGCCTGCGCCGGGACAGCCGCCTACGAGCAGTACTTC
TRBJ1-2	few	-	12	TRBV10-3	CAISESGVGYTF	TGTGCCATCAGTGAGAGTGGAGTCGGCTACACCTTC
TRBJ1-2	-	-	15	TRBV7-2	CASSRPGENLYGYTF	TGTGCCAGCAGCCGCCCGGGGGAGAATCTCTATGGCTACACCTTC
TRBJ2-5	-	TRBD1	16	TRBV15	CATSGGSRTGRETQYF	TGTGCCACCAGCGGAGGGTCCCGGACAGGGAGAGAGACCCAGTACTTC
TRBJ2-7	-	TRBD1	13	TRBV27	CASSTGVLYEQYF	TGTGCCAGCAGTACAGGGGTCCTCTACGAGCAGTACTTC
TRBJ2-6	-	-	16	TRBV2	CASIRQPISGANVLTF	TGTGCCAGCATTAGACAGCCCATCTCTGGGGCCAACGTCCTGACTTTC
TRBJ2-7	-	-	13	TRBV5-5	CASSQESRDEQYF	TGTGCCAGCAGCCAAGAAAGTAGAGACGAGCAGTACTTC
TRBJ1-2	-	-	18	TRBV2	CASMLDFGRDKSTQGYTF	TGTGCCAGTATGTTGGATTTCGGAAGGGACAAATCCACACAAGGCTACACCTTC
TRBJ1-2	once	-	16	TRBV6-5	CASSLQWTAPHYGYTF	TGTGCCAGCAGTTTACAATGGACAGCCCCCCACTATGGCTACACCTTC
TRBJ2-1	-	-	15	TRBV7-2	CASSPRRGGYNEQFF	TGTGCCAGCAGCCCCCGGAGGGGGGGGTACAATGAGCAGTTCTTC
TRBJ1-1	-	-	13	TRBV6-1	CASSEQATTEAFF	TGTGCCAGCAGTGAACAGGCTACCACTGAAGCTTTCTTT
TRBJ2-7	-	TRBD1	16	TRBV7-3	CASSLFPGTGFYEQYF	TGTGCCAGCAGCTTATTCCCCGGGACAGGGTTCTACGAGCAGTACTTC
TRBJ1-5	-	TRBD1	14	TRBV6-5	CASSYAGGFQPQHF	TGTGCCAGCAGTTACGCAGGGGGGTTTCAGCCCCAGCATTTT